Listed below are T cell receptor beta chains from one sample, sequenced in a study of CD8 T cells in ankylosing spondylitis. TCRdb reanalysed the 5' RACE reads using MiXCR and keeps one entry per CDR3 protein. The repertoire holds around 430,000 distinct CDR3 sequences, more than 15% seen once, with under 1.2% in the top ten. Sequencing was performed on blood, either unsorted or a sorted T cell fraction (not recorded which). These receptors came from a male donor with ankylosing spondylitis. Each CDR3 is given without its conserved first and last residue. Size is omitted from some rows. Given values are once, few, many or a class for expanded clones.

clone_size	v_call	j_call	cdr3_aa
-	TRBV29-1	TRBJ2-2	SIQSGTGLTGELF
-	TRBV3-1	TRBJ2-1	ASSQVRGRIEEQF
few	TRBV7-8	TRBJ2-2	ASSSEGQLFAGELF
few	TRBV7-9	TRBJ2-7	ASSQSGGNPYEQY
-	TRBV18	TRBJ2-7	ASSPSLTGDEQY
-	TRBV20-1	TRBJ1-6	SAREGHLNSPLH
few	TRBV7-9	TRBJ1-2	ASSLSGVGGYT
-	TRBV20-1	TRBJ2-3	SASRNPGVADTQY
-	TRBV20-1	TRBJ1-3	SARASGQGSSGNTIY
many	TRBV5-6	TRBJ1-2	ASSIENYGYT
few	TRBV30	TRBJ2-5	AYRQNQETQY
-	TRBV28	TRBJ2-2	ASKPGLRGTGELF